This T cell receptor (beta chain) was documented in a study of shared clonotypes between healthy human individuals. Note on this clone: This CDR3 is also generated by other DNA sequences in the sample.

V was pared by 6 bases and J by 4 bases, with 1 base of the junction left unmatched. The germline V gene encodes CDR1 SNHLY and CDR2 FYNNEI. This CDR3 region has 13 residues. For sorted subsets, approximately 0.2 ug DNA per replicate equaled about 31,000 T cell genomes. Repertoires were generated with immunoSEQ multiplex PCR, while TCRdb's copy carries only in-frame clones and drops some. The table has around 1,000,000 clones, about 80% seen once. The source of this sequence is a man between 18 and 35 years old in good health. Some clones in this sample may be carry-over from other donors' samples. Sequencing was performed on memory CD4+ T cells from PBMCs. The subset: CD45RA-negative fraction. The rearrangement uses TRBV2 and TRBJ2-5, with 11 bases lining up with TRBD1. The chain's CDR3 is CASRGQGGETQYF. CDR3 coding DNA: TGTGCCAGCAGGGGACAGGGGGGAGAGACCCAGTACTTC.